The present entry profiles one T cell receptor beta chain with its context. Specified time point: persistent/refractory GD, antithyroid drugs over 5 years with positive TRAb. Extracted PBMC RNA gave rise to the TCR library. According to the study, TCR beta libraries were built with iRepertoire HTBI primers and CDR3-region Arm-PCR. TCRdb ran MiXCR on the multiplex PCR reads and lists one entry per CDR3 protein. Of about 660,000 distinct CDR3 sequences listed, 30% are singletons. The sample is drawn from a study of regulatory T cells in long-lasting Graves disease. This sequence originates from a female donor with Graves disease. Sequenced material: peripheral blood mononuclear cells (PBMCs), taken when the disease was refractory, from a patient treated with antithyroid drugs.

CDR3 nucleotides: TGTGCCAGTAGTACCTACTTGACAGGGATTAAGAGTGGCTACACCTTC. Translated, it gives CASSTYLTGIKSGYTF. J is TRBJ1-2 and V is TRBV19; 7 bases are shared with TRBD1. Trimming at V came to 4 bases and at J to 7 bases, leaving 15 bases not matched to a gene. Germline CDR1 is LNHDA and CDR2 is SQIVND (reference sequence). The CDR3 runs to 16 residues. Complete variable domain (other parts from reference TRBV19 and TRBJ1-2): DGGITQSPKYLFRKEGQNVTLSCEQNLNHDAMYWYRQDPGQGLRLIYYSQIVNDFQKGDIAEGYSVSREKKESFPLTVTSAQKNPTAFYLCASSTYLTGIKSGYTFGSGTRLTVV.